The rows below give T cell receptor beta chains drawn from one sample of a study of shared clonotypes between healthy human individuals. The table came from immunoSEQ multiplex PCR; TCRdb's copy has only in-frame clones and leaves some out. Of about 1.1 million clones in the sample, about four fifths were seen once. Sample: memory CD4+ T cells from PBMCs. The receptors here all came from a man between 18 and 29 years old in good health. Some clones in this sample may be carry-over from other donors' samples. CDR3s include the opening cysteine and the closing phenylalanine or tryptophan. A D gene is named only where the DNA matches it firmly. Clone size, where shown, is once, few, many, or a class for clones that have expanded.

clone_size: .; v_call: TRBV27; d_call: TRBD1; j_call: TRBJ1-3; cdr3_aa: CASSDRGSRGNTIYF; cdr3_nt: TGTGCCAGCAGCGACAGGGGTTCAAGAGGAAACACCATATATTTT
clone_size: .; v_call: TRBV2; d_call: .; j_call: TRBJ2-7; cdr3_aa: CASSGDNYEQYF; cdr3_nt: TGTGCCAGCAGTGGGGATAACTACGAGCAGTACTTC
clone_size: .; v_call: TRBV29-1; d_call: .; j_call: TRBJ1-1; cdr3_aa: CSVEKGRNTEAFF; cdr3_nt: TGCAGCGTTGAAAAGGGGCGGAACACTGAAGCTTTCTTT
clone_size: .; v_call: TRBV5-4; d_call: .; j_call: TRBJ2-1; cdr3_aa: CASSPGRQKQFF; cdr3_nt: TGTGCCAGCAGCCCAGGACGGCAGAAGCAGTTCTTC
clone_size: few; v_call: TRBV7-2; d_call: .; j_call: TRBJ2-7; cdr3_aa: CASSSYGDSYEQYF; cdr3_nt: TGTGCCAGCAGCTCCTACGGGGACTCCTACGAGCAGTACTTC
clone_size: .; v_call: TRBV11-2; d_call: TRBD1; j_call: TRBJ2-1; cdr3_aa: CASSLIGQGFDEQFF; cdr3_nt: TGTGCCAGCAGCTTAATTGGACAGGGATTCGATGAGCAGTTCTTC
clone_size: .; v_call: TRBV7-2; d_call: TRBD2; j_call: TRBJ2-6; cdr3_aa: CASSFTSGSGGANVLTF; cdr3_nt: TGTGCCAGCAGCTTTACTAGCGGGAGCGGCGGGGCCAACGTCCTGACTTTC
clone_size: .; v_call: TRBV6-1; d_call: .; j_call: TRBJ1-2; cdr3_aa: CASSDYGYTF; cdr3_nt: TGTGCCAGCAGTGACTATGGCTACACCTTC
clone_size: .; v_call: TRBV27; d_call: .; j_call: TRBJ2-4; cdr3_aa: CASSSAGTPKNIQYF; cdr3_nt: TGTGCCAGCAGTTCAGCCGGGACACCCAAAAACATTCAGTACTTC
clone_size: .; v_call: TRBV27; d_call: TRBD2; j_call: TRBJ2-1; cdr3_aa: CASRRPGTSGSNEQFF; cdr3_nt: TGTGCCAGCAGGCGTCCCGGGACTAGCGGGAGCAATGAGCAGTTCTTC
clone_size: many; v_call: TRBV5-4; d_call: .; j_call: TRBJ2-1; cdr3_aa: CASSLGPNEQFF; cdr3_nt: TGTGCCAGCAGCTTGGGTCCCAATGAGCAGTTCTTC
clone_size: .; v_call: TRBV4-3; d_call: TRBD1; j_call: TRBJ1-2; cdr3_aa: CASSHTGTDYGYTF; cdr3_nt: TGCGCCAGCAGCCATACCGGGACAGACTATGGCTACACCTTC
clone_size: .; v_call: TRBV5-4; d_call: .; j_call: TRBJ2-1; cdr3_aa: CASSLESRSGYNEQFF; cdr3_nt: TGTGCCAGCAGCTTGGAAAGCCGATCCGGCTACAATGAGCAGTTCTTC
clone_size: .; v_call: TRBV9; d_call: TRBD2; j_call: TRBJ2-1; cdr3_aa: CASSPREGEQFF; cdr3_nt: TGTGCCAGCAGCCCTCGGGAGGGGGAGCAGTTCTTC
clone_size: .; v_call: TRBV5-1; d_call: .; j_call: TRBJ2-2; cdr3_aa: CASSVGQYTGELFF; cdr3_nt: TGCGCCAGCAGCGTAGGACAGTACACCGGGGAGCTGTTTTTT
clone_size: .; v_call: TRBV5-1; d_call: TRBD1; j_call: TRBJ2-6; cdr3_aa: CASSLAGQDYSGANVLTF; cdr3_nt: TGCGCCAGCAGCCTGGCGGGACAGGATTACTCTGGGGCCAACGTCCTGACTTTC
clone_size: .; v_call: TRBV19; d_call: .; j_call: TRBJ1-1; cdr3_aa: CASSLRGGANTEAFF; cdr3_nt: TGTGCCAGTAGCCTACGGGGAGGGGCGAACACTGAAGCTTTCTTT
clone_size: .; v_call: TRBV10-3; d_call: .; j_call: TRBJ2-2; cdr3_aa: CAIRTGEGYTGELFF; cdr3_nt: TGTGCCATCAGGACAGGGGAGGGGTACACCGGGGAGCTGTTTTTT
clone_size: .; v_call: TRBV29-1; d_call: .; j_call: TRBJ2-7; cdr3_aa: CSSLDNRYSEQYF; cdr3_nt: TGCAGCTCCTTGGACAACCGTTACTCCGAGCAGTACTTC
clone_size: .; v_call: TRBV6-1; d_call: .; j_call: TRBJ2-7; cdr3_aa: CASRNWDTHEQYF; cdr3_nt: TGTGCCAGCAGGAATTGGGACACCCACGAGCAGTACTTC
clone_size: .; v_call: TRBV28; d_call: TRBD2; j_call: TRBJ2-5; cdr3_aa: CASSLRRGDLETQYF; cdr3_nt: TGTGCCAGCAGTTTACGGCGGGGGGACCTCGAGACCCAGTACTTC
clone_size: .; v_call: TRBV11-2; d_call: .; j_call: TRBJ2-7; cdr3_aa: CASSSDLGGEQYF; cdr3_nt: TGTGCCAGCAGCTCCGACCTCGGAGGTGAGCAGTACTTC
clone_size: few; v_call: TRBV7-2; d_call: .; j_call: TRBJ2-1; cdr3_aa: CASSLLGGSYNEQFF; cdr3_nt: TGTGCCAGCAGCTTACTAGGAGGTTCCTACAATGAGCAGTTCTTC
clone_size: .; v_call: TRBV19; d_call: .; j_call: TRBJ1-5; cdr3_aa: CASSPGTDVSNQPQHF; cdr3_nt: TGTGCCAGTAGCCCCGGGACGGACGTTAGCAATCAGCCCCAGCATTTT
clone_size: .; v_call: TRBV4-2; d_call: .; j_call: TRBJ1-1; cdr3_aa: CASSPDEAFF; cdr3_nt: TGTGCCAGCAGCCCCGATGAAGCTTTCTTT
clone_size: .; v_call: TRBV28; d_call: .; j_call: TRBJ1-5; cdr3_aa: CASTGLGNQPQHF; cdr3_nt: TGTGCCAGCACAGGGCTAGGCAATCAGCCCCAGCATTTT
clone_size: .; v_call: TRBV6-1; d_call: .; j_call: TRBJ2-7; cdr3_aa: CASTNTGARYEQYF; cdr3_nt: TGTGCCAGCACGAACACCGGGGCGCGGTACGAGCAGTACTTC
clone_size: .; v_call: TRBV27; d_call: .; j_call: TRBJ1-1; cdr3_aa: CASSLQGRTEAFF; cdr3_nt: TGTGCCAGCAGTTTACAGGGGAGGACTGAAGCTTTCTTT
clone_size: .; v_call: TRBV19; d_call: .; j_call: TRBJ1-5; cdr3_aa: CASSIRHGGPQHF; cdr3_nt: TGTGCCAGTAGTATCAGGCATGGGGGGCCCCAGCATTTT
clone_size: .; v_call: TRBV11-2; d_call: .; j_call: TRBJ1-1; cdr3_aa: CASSLFTSSEAFF; cdr3_nt: TGTGCCAGCAGCTTATTTACGTCTTCAGAAGCTTTCTTT
clone_size: few; v_call: TRBV4-1; d_call: TRBD2; j_call: TRBJ2-2; cdr3_aa: CASRPTSGSPGELFF; cdr3_nt: TGCGCCAGCAGACCGACTAGCGGGAGCCCCGGGGAGCTGTTTTTT
clone_size: .; v_call: TRBV9; d_call: .; j_call: TRBJ2-7; cdr3_aa: CASSVGSRTYEQYF; cdr3_nt: TGTGCCAGCAGCGTAGGCTCGCGGACATACGAGCAGTACTTC
clone_size: .; v_call: TRBV29-1; d_call: .; j_call: TRBJ1-6; cdr3_aa: CSVDTGSGSPLHF; cdr3_nt: TGCAGCGTTGACACAGGGTCGGGTTCACCCCTCCACTTT
clone_size: .; v_call: TRBV13; d_call: .; j_call: TRBJ2-3; cdr3_aa: CASSPEDTQYF; cdr3_nt: TGTGCCAGCAGCCCGGAGGATACGCAGTATTTT
clone_size: .; v_call: TRBV7-9; d_call: .; j_call: TRBJ1-4; cdr3_aa: CASSPPTWGNEKLFF; cdr3_nt: TGTGCCAGCAGCCCCCCGACCTGGGGTAATGAAAAACTGTTTTTT
clone_size: once; v_call: TRBV7-3; d_call: .; j_call: TRBJ2-3; cdr3_aa: CASSLRALTDTQYF; cdr3_nt: TGTGCCAGCAGCTTAAGAGCCTTAACAGATACGCAGTATTTT
clone_size: .; v_call: TRBV29-1; d_call: TRBD1; j_call: TRBJ2-5; cdr3_aa: CSGLQGARETQYF; cdr3_nt: TGCAGCGGACTACAGGGGGCACGAGAGACCCAGTACTTC
clone_size: .; v_call: TRBV5-8; d_call: .; j_call: TRBJ1-1; cdr3_aa: CASSFVDLNTEAFF; cdr3_nt: TGTGCCAGCAGCTTTGTGGATTTGAACACTGAAGCTTTCTTT
clone_size: few; v_call: TRBV6-1; d_call: .; j_call: TRBJ2-3; cdr3_aa: CASKFGRPLTDTQYF; cdr3_nt: TGTGCCAGCAAATTTGGACGGCCGCTCACAGATACGCAGTATTTT
clone_size: .; v_call: TRBV5-1; d_call: TRBD1; j_call: TRBJ2-6; cdr3_aa: CASSLMGQDSPGANVLTF; cdr3_nt: TGCGCCAGCAGCTTAATGGGACAGGACTCCCCTGGGGCCAACGTCCTGACTTTC
clone_size: .; v_call: TRBV28; d_call: .; j_call: TRBJ2-1; cdr3_aa: CASTSGYNEQFF; cdr3_nt: TGTGCCAGCACCTCCGGTTACAATGAGCAGTTCTTC
clone_size: .; v_call: TRBV7-9; d_call: .; j_call: TRBJ1-5; cdr3_aa: CASSLDSQGRNQPQHF; cdr3_nt: TGTGCCAGCAGCTTAGATTCTCAGGGGCGCAATCAGCCCCAGCATTTT
clone_size: few; v_call: TRBV29-1; d_call: .; j_call: TRBJ2-5; cdr3_aa: CSVGTEETQYF; cdr3_nt: TGCAGCGTTGGGACAGAAGAGACCCAGTACTTC
clone_size: .; v_call: TRBV28; d_call: TRBD1; j_call: TRBJ2-7; cdr3_aa: CASSFSGTDTPYEQYF; cdr3_nt: TGTGCCAGCAGTTTTTCCGGGACAGATACCCCCTACGAGCAGTACTTC
clone_size: .; v_call: TRBV7-2; d_call: .; j_call: TRBJ2-2; cdr3_aa: CASSPPAGELFF; cdr3_nt: TGTGCCAGCAGTCCTCCCGCCGGGGAGCTGTTTTTT
clone_size: .; v_call: TRBV6-4; d_call: .; j_call: TRBJ1-2; cdr3_aa: CASSDPMPLWYGYTF; cdr3_nt: TGTGCCAGCAGTGACCCGATGCCTCTGTGGTATGGCTACACCTTC
clone_size: few; v_call: TRBV27; d_call: .; j_call: TRBJ2-1; cdr3_aa: CASGRFSYNEQFF; cdr3_nt: TGTGCCAGCGGGCGGTTCTCCTACAATGAGCAGTTCTTC
clone_size: once; v_call: TRBV19; d_call: .; j_call: TRBJ2-6; cdr3_aa: CASSWGSGANVLTF; cdr3_nt: TGTGCCAGTAGCTGGGGGTCGGGGGCCAACGTCCTGACTTTC